This T cell receptor beta chain appears in the sequencing data of a study of tissue T cells after allogeneic stem cell transplantation. Study in general: Graft-versus-host disease patients received grafts, several unmodified and three CD34-selected to deplete T cells. Findings and limits, study-wide: Across patients, clones rarely overlapped, yet motif clusters were shared tissue-specifically. In patients and mice, blood and spleen missed much of tissue repertoire.

Gastrointestinal graft-versus-host disease was present in all patients, each treated with several therapy lines. On this clone itself: The antigen is not known.

TCRdb's table, derived via immunoSEQ multiplex PCR, lists solely in-frame clones and lacks some. The table records about 1,300 clones, roughly 80% of them present only once. The sample here was stomach tissue, taken at autopsy. The source is a male patient between 40 and 69 years old with steroid-refractory graft-versus-host disease after an allogeneic stem cell transplant. The T cells may partly be graft donor cells.

The CDR3 spells CASSLWDSQETQYF. The CDR3 nucleotides are TGCGCCAGCAGCCTCTGGGACAGCCAAGAGACCCAGTACTTC. The rearrangement uses TRBV5-1 and TRBJ2-5; 7 bases are shared with TRBD1. The V segment lost 4 bases and the J segment 1 base; nucleotides outside the gene matches: 4. The CDR3 covers 14 residues. Germline values: CDR1 SGHRS, CDR2 YFSETQ.